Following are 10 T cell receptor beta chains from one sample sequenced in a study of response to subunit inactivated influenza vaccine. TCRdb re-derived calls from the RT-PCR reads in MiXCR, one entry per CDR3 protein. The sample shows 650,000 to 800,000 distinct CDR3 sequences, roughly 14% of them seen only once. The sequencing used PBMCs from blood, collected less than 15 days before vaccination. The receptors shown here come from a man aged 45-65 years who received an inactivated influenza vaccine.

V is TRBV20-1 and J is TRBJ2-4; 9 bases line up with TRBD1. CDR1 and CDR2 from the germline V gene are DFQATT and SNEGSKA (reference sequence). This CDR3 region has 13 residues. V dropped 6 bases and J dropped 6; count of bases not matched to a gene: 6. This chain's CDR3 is CSAGDRGVNIQYF. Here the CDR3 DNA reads TGCAGTGCCGGTGACAGGGGGGTAAACATTCAGTACTTC.

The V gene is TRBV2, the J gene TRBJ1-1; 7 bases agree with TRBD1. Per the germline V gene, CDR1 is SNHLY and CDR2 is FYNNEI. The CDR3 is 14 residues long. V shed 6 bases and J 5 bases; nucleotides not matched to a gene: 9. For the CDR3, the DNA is TGTGCCAGCAGGGAAACAGGGGTGTCAACTGAAGCTTTCTTT. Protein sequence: CASRETGVSTEAFF.

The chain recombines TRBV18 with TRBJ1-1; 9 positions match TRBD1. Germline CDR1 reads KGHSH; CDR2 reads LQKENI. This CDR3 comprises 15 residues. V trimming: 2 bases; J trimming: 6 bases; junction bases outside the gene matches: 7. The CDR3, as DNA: TGTGCCAGCTCACCAGTGGGACAGGGTAGTTCTGAAGCTTTCTTT. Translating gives CASSPVGQGSSEAFF.

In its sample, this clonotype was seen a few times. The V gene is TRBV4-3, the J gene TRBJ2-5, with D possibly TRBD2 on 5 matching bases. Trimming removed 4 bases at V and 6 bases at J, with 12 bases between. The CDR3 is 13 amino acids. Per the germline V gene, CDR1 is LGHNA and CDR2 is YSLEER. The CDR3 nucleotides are TGCGCCAGCAGCCCCGGACTCGTGAAGACCCAGTACTTC. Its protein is CASSPGLVKTQYF.

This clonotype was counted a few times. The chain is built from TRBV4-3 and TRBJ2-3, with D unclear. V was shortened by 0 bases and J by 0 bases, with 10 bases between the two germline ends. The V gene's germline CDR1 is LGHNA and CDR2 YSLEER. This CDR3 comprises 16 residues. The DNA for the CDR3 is TGCGCCAGCAGCCAAGATTTCGCATCTAGCACAGATACGCAGTATTTT. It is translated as CASSQDFASSTDTQYF.

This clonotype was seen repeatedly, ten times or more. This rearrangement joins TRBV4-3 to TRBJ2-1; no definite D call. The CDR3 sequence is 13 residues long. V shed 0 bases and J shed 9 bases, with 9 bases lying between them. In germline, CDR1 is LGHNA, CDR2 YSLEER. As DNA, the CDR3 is TGCGCCAGCAGCCAAGACCTCTTTGGTGAGCAGTTCTTC. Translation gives CASSQDLFGEQFF.

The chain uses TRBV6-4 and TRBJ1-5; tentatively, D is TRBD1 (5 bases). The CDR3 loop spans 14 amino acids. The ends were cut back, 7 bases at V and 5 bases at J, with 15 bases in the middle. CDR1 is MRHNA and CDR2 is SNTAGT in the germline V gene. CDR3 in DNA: TGTGCCAGCAAGGAGGGACGGGTCGATCAGCCCCAGCATTTT. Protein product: CASKEGRVDQPQHF.

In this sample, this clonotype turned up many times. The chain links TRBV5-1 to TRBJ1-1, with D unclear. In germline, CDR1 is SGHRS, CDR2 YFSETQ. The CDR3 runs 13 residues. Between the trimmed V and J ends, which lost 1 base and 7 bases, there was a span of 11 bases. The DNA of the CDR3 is TGCGCCAGCAGCTTGAGTTCGGTGATTGAAGCTTTCTTT. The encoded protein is CASSLSSVIEAFF.

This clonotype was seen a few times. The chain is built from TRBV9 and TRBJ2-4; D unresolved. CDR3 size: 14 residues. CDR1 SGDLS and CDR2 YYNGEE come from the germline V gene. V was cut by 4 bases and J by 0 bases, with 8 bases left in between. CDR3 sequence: CASSSGGAKNIQYF. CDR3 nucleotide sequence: TGTGCCAGCAGCAGTGGTGGAGCCAAAAACATTCAGTACTTC.

The CDR3 DNA is TGCAGTGCCCCAACCCTCGGTCTGGCTAGCACGGTTCGGGAGCAGTACTTC. Residues: CSAPTLGLASTVREQYF. The J gene is TRBJ2-7, the V gene TRBV20-1; tentatively, D is TRBD2 (5 bases). Germline loops: CDR1 DFQATT, CDR2 SNEGSKA (reference sequence). Trimming took 6 bases from V and 7 from J, leaving 31 bases between them. This CDR3 is built from 17 residues.